The following is a TCR beta chain sequence with its context. The sample comes from a study of T cell changes during pregnancy in multiple sclerosis. Measured with immunoSEQ multiplex PCR; TCRdb has only the in-frame clones, and not every one. Among tens of thousands of clones listed, approximately 92% were seen once. The germline V and J ends were trimmed by 7 bases and 2 bases, with 17 bases remaining between them. CDR1 and CDR2 (germline): MNHNS, SASEGT. This CDR3 spans 15 amino acids. This material consisted of peripheral blood, taken after pregnancy. The chain couples TRBV6-1 to TRBJ1-2; the D is unclear. The sequence was collected from a female donor with multiple sclerosis, enrolled in a pregnancy study. The CDR3 coding sequence is TGTGCCAGCACCGCAGTGGCCACCTCAAACTATGGCTACACCTTC. Protein product: CASTAVATSNYGYTF.